These 20 T cell receptor beta chains came from one sample sequenced in a study of blood T cells in healthy people across ages. Sample-barcoded 5' priming and a J-beta primer mix drove a second PCR of about 6 to 11 cycles. TCRdb reprocessed the 5' RACE reads via MiXCR and lists one record per CDR3 protein. Among 1.5 million to 2 million distinct CDR3 sequences, approximately 28% were seen once, and the ten largest hold over 7%. What was sequenced was blood. Receptors were obtained from a woman aged 30 to 39 in good health.

The genes are TRBV10-3 and TRBJ1-5; D gene ambiguous. Looked up from germline, CDR1 is ENHRY and CDR2 is SYGVKD. V was cut by 3 bases and J by 2 bases, with 8 bases left in between. The CDR3 consists of 14 residues. The CDR3 sequence: CAISDREGNQPQHF. The CDR3 DNA sequence: TGTGCCATCAGTGATAGGGAGGGCAATCAGCCCCAGCATTTT.

The chain couples TRBV5-1 to TRBJ2-7, with TRBD2 matching 8 bases. Germline V lookup: CDR1 SGHRS, CDR2 YFSETQ. The V gene end was trimmed by 6 bases and the J gene end by 7 bases; junction bases not matched to a gene: 9. The CDR3 spans 13 residues. The CDR3 region is CASTPGGPGEQYF. The DNA for the CDR3 is TGCGCCAGCACCCCGGGGGGGCCCGGGGAGCAGTACTTC.

This clonotype came up many times. The chain has TRBV29-1 and TRBJ2-7; D gene ambiguous. CDR1 and CDR2 (germline): SQVTM, ANQGSEA. This CDR3 spans 13 amino acids. The V end was cut by 0 bases, the J end by 6 bases, with 12 bases between. CDR3 loop: CSVEDRRVSEQYF. The CDR3 nucleotides read TGCAGCGTTGAAGATCGTAGGGTAAGCGAGCAGTACTTC.

There are a few counts of this clonotype. With a much larger clone just one base away, this may be a read error. The J gene is TRBJ2-7, the V gene TRBV28, with a tentative D call TRBD2 (6 bases). V lost 2 bases and J lost 6, with 14 bases in between. Germline V gives CDR1 MDHEN, CDR2 SYDVKM. The CDR3 covers 14 residues. The DNA for the CDR3 is TGTGCCAGCAGTTTAGGAGGGTCCCTCTGCGAGCAGTACTTC. Its translation is CASSLGGSLCEQYF.

This clonotype was seen a handful of times. The chain combines TRBV30 with TRBJ2-6, with D possibly being TRBD1 (6 bases). V lost 5 bases and J 2 bases, leaving 10 bases between the germline ends. Germline CDR1 reads GTSNPN; CDR2 reads SVGIG (reference sequence). The CDR3 spans 14 residues. The CDR3 DNA follows: TGTGCCTGGTCAGGGGCGCCTGGGGCCAACGTCCTGACTTTC. Residues: CAWSGAPGANVLTF.

Turning to this clonotype: With a much larger clone just one base away, this may be a read error. Since no conserved phenylalanine or tryptophan closes the CDR3, a read error is the likely cause. V is TRBV7-6 and J is TRBJ2-7, with 8 nucleotides matching TRBD2. The CDR3 contains 15 residues. Germline CDR1 reads SGHVS; CDR2 reads FNYEAQ. Trimming took 1 base from V and 4 from J; bases not matched to a gene: 6. The CDR3 region has the DNA TGTGCCAGCAGCTTAGAGAGCGGGAGTTGGTACGAGCAGTACCTC. Translation: CASSLESGSWYEQYL.

This clonotype was found many times. This sequence joins TRBV12-3 or TRBV12-4 and TRBJ2-7, with D hard to call. This CDR3 has 14 residues. The V end was cut by 2 bases, the J end by 2 bases, with 10 bases between. The CDR3 bases are TGTGCCAGCAGTTTACCAGTCTTCCCCTACGAGCAGTACTTC. Translating it yields CASSLPVFPYEQYF.

As concerns this clonotype: A much larger clone lies a single base off, so this may be a read error. V and J are TRBV9 and TRBJ2-5; weak D call: TRBD1 (6 bases). The J call may be incorrect, as the DNA end agrees better with TRBJ2-7. CDR3 length: 15 amino acids. Germline CDR1 and CDR2: SGDLS and YYNGEE. The DNA of the CDR3 is TGTGCCAGCAGCCCGGGCGGACAGTCCACCTACGAGCAGTACTTC. Amino acids: CASSPGGQSTYEQYF.

This clonotype was counted between two and nine times. V and J are TRBV12-3 or TRBV12-4 and TRBJ2-6; 8 bases are shared with TRBD1. The trim removed 0 bases at V and 3 bases at J, leaving 10 bases unmatched. CDR3 length equals 19 residues. CDR3 in DNA: TGTGCCAGCAGTTTAGCGCTGGGCCCAGGGGGCTTTGGGGCCAACGTCCTGACTTTC. Its translation is CASSLALGPGGFGANVLTF.

This clonotype was picked up a small number of times. The CDR3 protein is CSAELGYEQYF. The CDR3 DNA follows: TGCAGTGCCGAACTTGGCTACGAGCAGTACTTC. The chain couples TRBV20-1 to TRBJ2-7; D is ambiguous. This CDR3 contains 11 residues. Germline CDR1 reads DFQATT; CDR2 reads SNEGSKA (reference sequence). Trimming stripped 6 bases from V and 3 bases from J, with 9 bases between.

This clonotype was counted a single time. The chain joins TRBV19 to TRBJ1-5; D is possibly TRBD1 (5 bases). CDR1 and CDR2 from the germline V gene are LNHDA and SQIVND (reference sequence). V lost 7 bases and J lost 10, with 20 bases in between. The CDR3 extends over 14 amino acids. As DNA, the CDR3 is TGTGCCAGTACCTCCTTAGGGGCTTGGGAACCCCAGCATTTT. Its protein is CASTSLGAWEPQHF. Complete variable domain (other parts from reference TRBV19 and TRBJ1-5): DGGITQSPKYLFRKEGQNVTLSCEQNLNHDAMYWYRQDPGQGLRLIYYSQIVNDFQKGDIAEGYSVSREKKESFPLTVTSAQKNPTAFYLCASTSLGAWEPQHFGDGTRLSIL.

The chain joins TRBV28 to TRBJ1-4, with 7 bases fitting TRBD1. CDR1 MDHEN and CDR2 SYDVKM come from the germline V gene. This CDR3 comprises 12 residues. Losses at the gene ends were 8 bases for V and 10 bases for J; bases not matched to a gene: 7. The CDR3 DNA is TGTGCCAGCGGACAACAGGGGAGAAAACTGTTTTTT. Translated: CASGQQGRKLFF.

Comments on this clonotype: An end of the junction does not agree with germline; a read error may underlie this. This rearrangement joins TRBV12-3 or TRBV12-4 to TRBJ2-7; D is undetermined. This CDR3 is built from 14 residues. The CDR3 DNA reads as TGTGCCAGCAGCAATACTCTTCCGCCCTACGGGCAGTACTTC. Protein: CASSNTLPPYGQYF.

Many counts were recorded for this clonotype. The rearrangement joins TRBV30 to TRBJ2-7, with no clear D. Germline CDR1 reads GTSNPN; CDR2 reads SVGIG (reference sequence). The CDR3 runs to 11 residues. The V gene lost 0 bases and the J gene lost 6 bases, with 6 bases spanning the gap. CDR3 sequence (DNA): TGTGCCTGGAGTGTAAGGGTCGAGCAGTACTTC. Protein product: CAWSVRVEQYF. The full variable domain, completed using reference TRBV30 and TRBJ2-7, is SQTIHQWPATLVQPVGSPLSLECTVEGTSNPNLYWYRQAAGRGLQLLFYSVGIGQISSEVPQNLSASRPQDRQFILSSKKLLLSDSGFYLCAWSVRVEQYFGPGTRLTVT.

CDR3 sequence reads: CSASPTGGYEKLFF. The CDR3 DNA reads as TGCAGTGCTAGCCCAACAGGGGGCTATGAAAAACTGTTTTTT. The V call is TRBV20-1, the J call TRBJ1-4; the match to TRBD1 covers 9 bases. CDR1 DFQATT and CDR2 SNEGSKA come from the germline V gene (reference sequence). CDR3 length: 14 amino acids. V lost 3 bases and J lost 6; bases outside the gene matches: 5.

This clonotype has just a few counts. J is TRBJ2-6 and V is TRBV5-1; D is unclear. Between the trimmed V and J ends, which lost 0 bases and 4 bases, there was a span of 11 bases. The CDR3 spans 16 residues. Germline V gene data show CDR1 as SGHRS and CDR2 as YFSETQ. The CDR3 reads CASSLAASPGANVLTF. The DNA for the CDR3 is TGCGCCAGCAGCTTGGCCGCGAGCCCCGGGGCCAACGTCCTGACTTTC.

Regarding this clonotype: One end of the junction fails to match germline, which may point to a read error. V gene TRBV11-2 combines with J gene TRBJ2-1, with TRBD1 matching 8 bases. The CDR3 covers 15 residues. Per the germline V gene, CDR1 is SGHAT and CDR2 is FQNNGV. CDR3 nucleotide sequence: TGTGCCAGCGGCTTTGGGCAGGGGGCGGGTAATGAGCAGTTCTTC. Its translation is CASGFGQGAGNEQFF.

The table lists this clonotype with a few counts. This chain uses TRBV7-3 with TRBJ2-2, with D possibly being TRBD2 (5 bases). CDR1 and CDR2 (germline): SGHTA, FQGTGA. The V end was cut by 6 bases, the J end by 6 bases, with 20 bases between. The CDR3 runs 16 residues. Here the CDR3 DNA reads TGTGCCAGCAGTCACGGAGGTAGAAGGGCCGCCGGGGAGCTGTTTTTT. It is translated as CASSHGGRRAAGELFF.

This sequence joins TRBV20-1 and TRBJ2-5; TRBD1 matches 7 bases. CDR3 size: 14 residues. J was trimmed by 4 bases and V by 7 bases; bases with no gene match: 12. CDR1 is DFQATT and CDR2 is SNEGSKA in the germline V gene (reference sequence). DNA for the CDR3: TGCAGTGTTAGTGGACAGGCGCGGCCAGAGACCCAGTACTTC. Encoded protein: CSVSGQARPETQYF.

The rearrangement uses TRBV2 and TRBJ2-7; D could derive from TRBD1 or TRBD2 (5 bases each). Trimming took off 6 bases at V and 4 bases at J, with 16 bases between the two ends. CDR1 is SNHLY, CDR2 FYNNEI, per germline. This CDR3 comprises 14 residues. CDR3 in amino acids: CASRDPRGEYEQYF. The CDR3, as DNA: TGTGCCAGCAGGGACCCCCGGGGCGAATACGAGCAGTACTTC. Full variable domain (rest looked up from reference TRBV2 and TRBJ2-7): EPEVTQTPSHQVTQMGQEVILRCVPISNHLYFYWYRQILGQKVEFLVSFYNNEISEKSEIFDDQFSVERPDGSNFTLKIRSTKLEDSAMYFCASRDPRGEYEQYFGPGTRLTVT.